The 25 T cell receptor beta chains reported below all come from one sample, sequenced in a study of CD8+ T cells in alopecia areata. cDNA serving as the sequencing template came from extracted, reverse transcribed RNA. Only in-frame clones appear in the TCRdb table, and some are missing; sequencing was by immunoSEQ multiplex PCR. Observed in the sample are about 300,000 clones, none of them singletons. Markers used for sorting pooled cutaneous lymph node cells were CD4, CD8alpha, NKG2D, NKG2ACE and others. The sequencing sample was made of CD4+ T cells sorted from a lymph node. Receptors originate from a C3H/HeJ mouse with alopecia areata. The strain bears MHC haplotype H2-k.

Worth noting for this clone: A read error may be the cause here, since a much bigger clone is one base away. The gene names here belong to mouse. The read gets to within 4 residues of the CDR3 end, and the germline J gene fills in the rest. The sample contains more than one DNA sequence encoding this CDR3. The V and J genes are TRBV13-3 and TRBJ1-1, with D tentatively TRBD1 (5 bases). In germline, CDR1 is NNHDY, CDR2 SYVADS. V lost 4 bases and J lost 0, with 7 bases in between. This CDR3 comprises 13 residues. CDR3 in amino acids: CASSPGQNTEVFF. The part of the CDR3 DNA that was read is TGTGCCAGCAGTCCGGGACAGAACACA.

This clone was seen a few times. The genes are named according to mouse. CDR3 region: CAGTVNYAEQFF. CDR3 bases read: TGTGCCGGGACAGTTAACTATGCT. The rearrangement joins TRBV13-3 to TRBJ2-1; TRBD1 aligns across 7 bases. The read finishes 4 residues shy of the CDR3 end, and the germline J gene is used to complete it. The CDR3 runs 12 residues. The germline gives CDR1 NNHDY, CDR2 SYVADS. V gave up 10 bases and J gave up 0 bases; unmatched junction bases: 1.

This clone was observed a handful of times. Genes and germline are mouse. Read data end 4 residues before the CDR3 end; the end is taken from the germline J gene. Other DNA sequences within the sample encode an identical CDR3. This chain links TRBV1 with TRBJ1-1; possible D gene TRBD1, 6 bases. The CDR3 totals 14 residues. Germline CDR1 is NSQYPW and CDR2 is LRSPGD (reference sequence). The CDR3 loop is CTCSADGGRTEVFF. CDR3 DNA, as far as it was read: TGCACCTGCAGTGCAGATGGGGGGCGGACA. Full variable domain (remainder filled in from reference TRBV1 and TRBJ1-1): VTLLEQNPRWRLVPRGQAVNLRCILKNSQYPWMSWYQQDLQKQLQWLFTLRSPGDKEVKSLPGADYLATRVTDTELRLQVANMSQGRTLYCTCSADGGRTEVFFGKGTRLTVV.

This clone occurred a few times. Genes here carry mouse names. The CDR3 region is CASSGGTNPNSDYTF. The DNA read from the CDR3 is TGTGCCAGCAGTGGCGGGACAAATCCAAACTCC. V is TRBV13-1 and J is TRBJ1-2; D may be TRBD1 (6 bases). The read ends 4 residues early relative to the CDR3; the germline J gene fills the gap. Per germline, CDR1 NSHNY and CDR2 SYGAGN. Between the trimmed V and J ends, which lost 3 bases and 0 bases, there was a span of 12 bases. CDR3 length equals 15 residues.

The table lists this clone with a few counts. Genes and germline are mouse. The read comes to an end 4 residues before the CDR3 does, leaving the germline J gene to fill in the end. Other DNA sequences in the sample encode the same CDR3. The chain uses TRBV13-2 and TRBJ1-2; a possible D gene is TRBD1 (5 bases). This CDR3 has 14 amino acids. Deletions cut 1 base from V and 2 bases from J, with 9 bases between. Germline V gene sequence: CDR1 NNHNN, CDR2 SYGAGS (reference sequence). CDR3 bases read: TGTGCCAGCGGTGATCAGGGAGGGAACTCC. It encodes CASGDQGGNS. The whole CDR3 is CASGDQGGNSDYTF.

There are a few counts of this clone. Genes and germline come from the mouse. The read falls 4 residues short of the CDR3 end, and the missing part is taken from the germline J gene. The chain employs TRBV31 and TRBJ2-7, with D tentatively TRBD2 (6 bases). In germline, CDR1 is GKSSPN, CDR2 SITVG. The CDR3 length is 12 residues. CDR3: CAWSLWGNEQYF. The CDR3 DNA, read in part, is TGTGCCTGGAGTCTATGGGGGAAT.

This clone was counted only a few times. Gene names and germline match the mouse. The CDR3 end is not reached by the read, which stops 4 residues before it; the germline J gene fills it in. Other DNA sequences in the same sample also yield this CDR3. This chain links TRBV1 with TRBJ1-1; D not certain. CDR3 length: 14 amino acids. V was shortened by 0 bases and J by 1 base, with 6 bases between the two germline ends. Germline V CDR1 and CDR2: NSQYPW, LRSPGD (reference sequence). This chain's CDR3 is CTCSADRGNTEVFF. The DNA read from the CDR3 is TGCACCTGCAGTGCAGATCGTGGGAACACA.

A few counts support this clone. All gene names here are mouse names. The read terminates 4 residues before the CDR3 end, so the remaining end is supplied by the germline J gene. The chain combines TRBV5 with TRBJ2-5; no definite D call. In germline, CDR1 is LGHNA, CDR2 YNLKQL (reference sequence). The CDR3 spans 17 residues. V lost 2 bases and J 3 bases, leaving 18 bases between the germline ends. The CDR3: CASSQPRTAKNQDTQYF. Partial CDR3 DNA: TGTGCCAGCAGCCAACCGAGAACAGCAAAAAATCAAGAC.

As to this clone: Germline and genes: mouse. The CDR3 DNA, read in part, is TGTGCCAGCAGCCAAGATGGACTGGGGGGTTGGGCAGAA. Its protein is CASSQDGLGGWAE. The complete CDR3 protein is CASSQDGLGGWAETLYF. The chain carries TRBV5 and TRBJ2-3; the match to TRBD2 covers 11 bases. The sequenced fragment ends 4 residues before the CDR3 boundary, so the rest is inferred from the germline J gene. The CDR3 extends over 17 amino acids. Germline CDR1 LGHNA, CDR2 YNLKQL (reference sequence). V lost 0 bases and J lost 3; bases outside the gene matches: 5.

This clone showed up just a few times. Gene names are the mouse ones. The sequenced fragment ends 4 residues before the CDR3 boundary, so the rest is inferred from the germline J gene. This rearrangement joins TRBV19 to TRBJ1-1; the D is unclear. Germline V CDR1 and CDR2: FNHDT, SITEND (reference sequence). The CDR3 contains 12 residues. The V end lost 6 bases, the J end lost 2 bases, and 8 bases lay between the germline ends. Partial CDR3 DNA: TGTGCCAGCAAGACACCTAACACA. Residues: CASKTPNT. The CDR3 reads in full as CASKTPNTEVFF.

This clone was counted between two and nine times. Gene names are mouse gene names. The observed sequence ends 4 residues before the CDR3 terminus, with the missing tail filled in from the germline J gene. This chain joins TRBV15 and TRBJ1-2; D remains ambiguous. This CDR3 spans 14 amino acids. The V end lost 3 bases, the J end lost 0 bases, and 8 bases lay between the germline ends. From germline, CDR1 is SGHND and CDR2 FRSKSL. The sequenced CDR3 bases are TGTGCCAGCAGTTTTCAGATTGCAAACTCC. This codes for CASSFQIANS. The entire CDR3 reads CASSFQIANSDYTF.

The sample holds a few counts of this clone. The gene symbols are mouse symbols. The read is 4 residues too short to cover the CDR3 end, so that end is filled in from the germline J gene. The chain links TRBV5 to TRBJ2-5; TRBD2 matches 11 bases. CDR3 length: 16 residues. CDR1 and CDR2 (germline): LGHNA, YNLKQL (reference sequence). CDR3 DNA (partial): TGTGCCAGCAGCCAAGGCCCGGGACTGGGGGAAGAC. Protein product: CASSQGPGLGED. The CDR3 as a whole reads CASSQGPGLGEDTQYF.

Turning to this clone: Gene names and germline match the mouse. The observed sequence ends 4 residues before the CDR3 terminus, with the missing tail filled in from the germline J gene. The sample contains more than one DNA sequence encoding this CDR3. The chain links TRBV13-1 to TRBJ2-2, with 7 bases identical to TRBD2. CDR3 length equals 14 residues. Germline V lookup: CDR1 NSHNY, CDR2 SYGAGN. V was pared by 3 bases and J by 5 bases, with 4 bases of the junction left unmatched. The part of the CDR3 DNA that was read is TGTGCCAGCAGTGTCGGGGGGGGAACCGGG. It is translated as CASSVGGGTG. The full CDR3 is CASSVGGGTGQLYF.

In its sample, this clone was seen many times. Gene labels here are mouse ones. The read ends 4 residues before the CDR3 terminus; that terminus is restored from the germline J gene. The same CDR3 is also encoded by other DNA sequences in this sample. The V call is TRBV13-1, the J call TRBJ1-2, with D maybe TRBD1 (6 bases). The germline CDR1 and CDR2 sequences are NSHNY and SYGAGN. Trimming took off 3 bases at V and 3 bases at J, with 9 bases between the two ends. The CDR3 runs to 13 residues. CDR3 bases read: TGTGCCAGCAGTGGTCAGGGGTACTCC. Translation gives CASSGQGYS. The full CDR3 sequence reads CASSGQGYSDYTF.

Comment on this clone: Mouse gene names and germline throughout. The read ends 4 residues shy of where the CDR3 ends; the end is completed using the germline J gene. The same CDR3 also results from other DNA sequences found in this sample. The chain couples TRBV13-2 to TRBJ2-7; 10 bases are a match to TRBD2. The CDR3 totals 14 residues. Germline CDR1 and CDR2: NNHNN and SYGAGS (reference sequence). Germline trimming cut 2 bases from V and 2 bases from J; bases unmatched to any gene: 1. CDR3: CASGDWGGAYEQYF. The CDR3 DNA, read in part, is TGTGCCAGCGGTGACTGGGGGGGCGCCTAT.

This clone was recorded a few times. Germline and genes here are mouse. The missing CDR3 end, 4 residues past where the read stops, is filled in from the germline J gene. The chain has TRBV1 and TRBJ2-3; TRBD2 matches 8 bases. The V gene end was trimmed by 6 bases and the J gene end by 1 base; junction bases not matched to a gene: 9. The CDR3 has 16 residues. Germline V lookup: CDR1 NSQYPW, CDR2 LRSPGD (reference sequence). The CDR3 spells CTCSPAGGRGAETLYF. CDR3 DNA (partial): TGCACCTGCAGCCCCGCTGGGGGGCGGGGTGCAGAA.

On this clone: Gene names and germline refer to mouse. With the read ending 4 residues before the CDR3 end, the germline J gene is used to fill in that end. Other DNA sequences in the sample encode the same CDR3. V and J are TRBV13-1 and TRBJ2-5; 8 bases map to TRBD2. The trim removed 4 bases at V and 0 bases at J, leaving 1 base unmatched. The CDR3 runs 14 residues. Germline CDR1 is NSHNY and CDR2 is SYGAGN. CDR3 in amino acids: CASSRLGNQDTQYF. CDR3 DNA (partial): TGTGCCAGCAGTCGACTGGGGAACCAAGAC.

Turning to this clone: Mouse names are used for the genes. The DNA ends 4 residues before the CDR3 does, and the rest of the CDR3 is filled in from the germline J gene. The chain employs TRBV13-2 and TRBJ2-1, with a tentative D call TRBD1 (5 bases). With 1 base removed from V and 0 bases from J, the gap between germline ends came to 8 bases. Germline values: CDR1 NNHNN, CDR2 SYGAGS (reference sequence). The CDR3 length is 15 residues. CDR3 DNA (partial): TGTGCCAGCGGTGATTCCGACAGTAACTATGCT. Its translation is CASGDSDSNYA. The entire CDR3 is CASGDSDSNYAEQFF.

The sample holds many counts of this clone. Germline and genes: mouse. The read ends 4 residues early relative to the CDR3; the germline J gene fills the gap. Additional DNA sequences in this sample encode the identical CDR3. The rearrangement links TRBV1 to TRBJ1-1; weak D call: TRBD1 (5 bases). Trimming pared 1 base from V and 3 bases from J, leaving 6 bases between. CDR1 NSQYPW and CDR2 LRSPGD come from the germline V gene (reference sequence). The CDR3 totals 13 residues. The CDR3 is CTCSAARDTEVFF. Incomplete CDR3 DNA: TGCACCTGCAGTGCAGCCAGGGACACA.

This clone was detected a few times. The genes and germline here are from mouse. The CDR3 is cut off 4 residues early in the read; its end comes from the germline J gene. Other DNA sequences from this sample encode an identical CDR3 as well. V and J are TRBV19 and TRBJ2-3; possibly TRBD1 for D (6 bases). Germline CDR1 FNHDT, CDR2 SITEND (reference sequence). Trimming removed 5 bases from V and 0 bases from J, with 7 bases in between. The CDR3 runs to 13 residues. CDR3 DNA, as far as it was read: TGTGCCAGCAGACAGGGAAGTGCAGAA. Amino acids: CASRQGSAE. The whole CDR3 reads CASRQGSAETLYF.

This clone has at least ten counts. Mouse germline and gene names are used. The read gets to within 4 residues of the CDR3 end, and the germline J gene fills in the rest. The rearrangement uses TRBV17 and TRBJ2-3; no reliable D call. CDR1 and CDR2 from the germline V gene are MNHDT and YYDKIL. V lost 3 bases to trimming and J lost 3 bases, with 4 bases between them. The CDR3 totals 12 residues. The sequenced CDR3 bases are TGTGCTAGCAGTAGGAGGGCAGAA. It translates to CASSRRAE. From start to end, the CDR3 is CASSRRAETLYF.

This clone was found many times. The gene symbols are mouse symbols. The read ends 4 residues before the CDR3 terminus; that terminus is restored from the germline J gene. Distinct nucleotide sequences in the sample also encode this CDR3. The chain joins TRBV1 to TRBJ2-1; D uncertain. The germline V and J ends were trimmed by 0 bases and 1 base, with 4 bases remaining between them. CDR3 size: 14 residues. Germline V gene data show CDR1 as NSQYPW and CDR2 as LRSPGD (reference sequence). The CDR3 reads CTCSADGNYAEQFF. CDR3 DNA, as far as it was read: TGCACCTGCAGTGCAGATGGGAACTATGCT.

As regards this clone: Germline and genes here are mouse. The read ends 4 residues early relative to the CDR3; the germline J gene fills the gap. The chain employs TRBV13-1 and TRBJ1-1; D is possibly TRBD1 (5 bases). CDR1 and CDR2 from the germline V gene are NSHNY and SYGAGN. This CDR3 contains 13 residues. Partial CDR3 DNA: TGTGCCAGCAGTGATCCAGGGATAACA. Its translation: CASSDPGIT. The CDR3 in its entirety is CASSDPGITEVFF.

The table lists this clone with a few counts. Genes here carry mouse names. Read coverage stops 4 residues before the CDR3 terminus; the germline J gene supplies the remainder. The rearrangement joins TRBV13-1 to TRBJ2-2; TRBD1 agrees at 7 bases. This CDR3 comprises 15 residues. Germline V lookup: CDR1 NSHNY, CDR2 SYGAGN. V dropped 0 bases and J dropped 6; count of bases not matched to a gene: 5. CDR3 loop: CASSDGTGWAGQLYF. CDR3 DNA (partial): TGTGCCAGCAGTGATGGGACAGGTTGGGCCGGG.

This clone was seen only a few times. The gene names here belong to mouse. The read ends 4 residues shy of where the CDR3 ends; the end is completed using the germline J gene. This sequence joins TRBV1 and TRBJ2-7; 8 nucleotides agree with TRBD2. The CDR3 length is 18 residues. CDR1 is NSQYPW and CDR2 is LRSPGD in the germline V gene (reference sequence). The CDR3 bases that were read are TGCACCTGCAGTGCAGGCGGGGGCTCCTGGGGGGTCAGTTAT. The encoded protein is CTCSAGGGSWGVSY. The whole CDR3 is CTCSAGGGSWGVSYEQYF. The full variable domain, rest sourced from reference TRBV1 and TRBJ2-7, is VTLLEQNPRWRLVPRGQAVNLRCILKNSQYPWMSWYQQDLQKQLQWLFTLRSPGDKEVKSLPGADYLATRVTDTELRLQVANMSQGRTLYCTCSAGGGSWGVSYEQYFGPGTRLTVL.